The clone carrying this T cell receptor beta chain is a singleton in its sample. Its specificity is not known. Methods used by the authors: Filtering differed for immunoSEQ, which gave only junction sequences without quality scores. Profiled with immunoSEQ multiplex PCR; TCRdb holds only in-frame clones, not every one. That table is the source of V, J and clone size, and D and trimming were worked out from the DNA. This table holds about 820,000 clones, 85% to 95% found once. These data belong to a study of shared clonotypes between healthy human individuals. Study at large: Plates per donor: three CD4 naive, three CD4 memory, two CD8 naive, one CD8 memory.

General study results and limits: Four donors shared 4.5% to 6.5% of their naive CD4 clonotypes.

CD45RO-negative, CCR7-selected cells formed the naive CD8 fraction, which excluded terminally differentiated effector memory CD45RA+ cells. V dropped 5 bases and J dropped 4; count of bases not matched to a gene: 1. The CDR3 loop spans 12 amino acids. Germline V CDR1 and CDR2: LNHNV, YYDKDF (reference sequence). This clonotype was sampled from a man aged 25-45 years in good health. The chain recombines TRBV15 with TRBJ2-7, with 8 bases identical to TRBD2. The material sequenced was naive CD8+ T cells sorted from blood. This CDR3 reads CATSPGGYEQYF. The CDR3 DNA is TGTGCCACCAGCCCGGGAGGGTACGAGCAGTACTTC.